A single sample is the source of the 13 T cell receptor beta chains below, sequenced in a study of cytomegalovirus exposure and HLA in healthy donors. The method was immunoSEQ multiplex PCR; TCRdb's version includes in-frame clones alone and lacks a portion of them. In the table there are 150,000 to 200,000 clones, roughly 83% of which are singletons. Sequenced: PBMCs. Receptors were obtained from a man aged 25-40 years in good health and CMV-seropositive.

V is TRBV12-1 and J is TRBJ1-2; the table's D call, TRBD1, was not checked against the DNA. TRBV12-1 corresponds to a pseudogene. CDR3 length equals 15 residues. The CDR3 reads CASSLGQGGNYGYTF. CDR3 DNA sequence: TGTGCCAGCAGCTTGGGACAGGGGGGTAACTATGGCTACACCTTC.

The V call is TRBV10-1, the J call TRBJ2-3; 8 nucleotides agree with TRBD2. This CDR3 comprises 12 residues. Germline V gene lookup returns CDR1 WNHNN and CDR2 SYGVQD (reference sequence). Trimming cost V 6 bases and J 14 bases; bases outside gene matches: 10. In DNA form, the CDR3 reads TGCGCCAGCAGAGGGGCGGGAGGCTCGACGTATTTT. Residues: CASRGAGGSTYF.

This clone was observed once. The rearrangement joins TRBV10-3 to TRBJ1-2; no clear D. CDR3 length equals 14 residues. The germline V gene encodes CDR1 ENHRY and CDR2 SYGVKD. V shed 3 bases and J shed 4 bases, with 12 bases lying between them. The CDR3 here is CAISDEGSGYGYTF. The CDR3 coding sequence is TGTGCCATCAGTGATGAGGGATCGGGCTATGGCTACACCTTC.

This clone was recorded only once. The gene calls are TRBV7-3 and TRBJ2-3; D unresolved. CDR1 and CDR2 (germline): SGHTA, FQGTGA. The CDR3 is 13 residues long. Trimming removed 5 bases at V and 0 bases at J, with 6 bases between. This CDR3 is CASSPTSTDTQYF. The CDR3 DNA reads TGTGCCAGCAGCCCCACTAGCACAGATACGCAGTATTTT.

This chain joins TRBV27 and TRBJ2-1; TRBD1 is a possible D gene (5 bases). Trimming cost V 7 bases and J 5 bases, with 15 bases left between them. The CDR3 length is 14 residues. The germline gives CDR1 MNHEY, CDR2 SMNVEV (reference sequence). CDR3 in DNA: TGTGCCAGCACCAAGGACATTTCGAACAATGAGCAGTTCTTC. It is translated as CASTKDISNNEQFF.

This clone has a single count. The chain couples TRBV7-9 to TRBJ1-2; TRBD1 matches 7 bases. Germline CDR1 reads SEHNR; CDR2 reads FQNEAQ (reference sequence). This CDR3 region has 15 residues. V trimming: 5 bases; J trimming: 4 bases; junction bases outside the gene matches: 10. This chain's CDR3 is CASSLGTADFYGYTF. In DNA, the CDR3 is TGTGCCAGCAGCCTGGGGACAGCAGACTTCTATGGCTACACCTTC.

This chain links TRBV6-6 with TRBJ2-5, with 14 bases that match TRBD2. The ends lost 6 bases at V and 5 bases at J; junction bases unmatched: 5. Germline V gene data show CDR1 as MNHNY and CDR2 as SVGAGI (reference sequence). This CDR3 spans 15 amino acids. CDR3 loop: CASRRTSGGSETQYF. Here the CDR3 DNA reads TGTGCCAGCAGACGGACTAGCGGGGGGTCGGAGACCCAGTACTTC.

This chain joins TRBV9 and TRBJ1-3; the match to TRBD1 covers 8 bases. The V and J ends lost 3 bases and 6 bases, in that order; junction bases with no gene match: 5. In germline, CDR1 is SGDLS, CDR2 YYNGEE. The CDR3 is made up of 14 amino acids. CDR3 sequence reads: CASSEGQVENTIYF. DNA of the CDR3: TGTGCCAGCAGCGAGGGACAGGTGGAAAACACCATATATTTT.

The genes are TRBV19 and TRBJ2-7; 9 positions agree with TRBD1. Looked up from germline, CDR1 is LNHDA and CDR2 is SQIVND (reference sequence). J was trimmed by 7 bases and V by 2 bases; bases with no gene match: 3. The CDR3 contains 13 residues. The DNA for the CDR3 is TGTGCCAGTAGTATACAGGGGACAGGGGAGCAGTACTTC. This gives the protein CASSIQGTGEQYF.

The V call is TRBV29-1, the J call TRBJ2-7, with a weak D call TRBD1 (7 bases). This CDR3 contains 14 residues. The germline gives CDR1 SQVTM, CDR2 ANQGSEA. V shed 5 bases and J shed 5 bases, with 19 bases lying between them. The CDR3 DNA reads TGCAGCGTTTTACCCCCAGGGGGGCGAGACGAGCAGTACTTC. Its translation: CSVLPPGGRDEQYF.

V is TRBV19 and J is TRBJ2-7; 9 bases match TRBD2. J gave up 5 bases and V 5 bases, and 10 bases lay outside the gene matches. The CDR3 runs 15 residues. Germline V gene data show CDR1 as LNHDA and CDR2 as SQIVND (reference sequence). Here the CDR3 reads CASSDPSGIKDEQYF. The DNA of the CDR3 is TGTGCCAGTAGTGACCCTAGCGGGATTAAAGACGAGCAGTACTTC.

This sequence joins TRBV5-1 and TRBJ2-3; D remains unclear. The CDR3 spans 12 residues. Germline CDR1 is SGHRS and CDR2 is YFSETQ. Trimming cost V 4 bases and J 0 bases, with 3 bases left between them. The CDR3 nucleotides read TGCGCCAGCAGCCGTAGCACAGATACGCAGTATTTT. It translates to CASSRSTDTQYF.

The V and J genes are TRBV6-5 and TRBJ2-7; 11 bases line up with TRBD2. Germline CDR1 and CDR2: MNHEY and SVGAGI. V dropped 6 bases and J dropped 2; count of bases not matched to a gene: 3. CDR3 length: 14 residues. CDR3 nucleotides: TGTGCCAGCAGCCGACTAGCGGGGACCTACGAGCAGTACTTC. It encodes CASSRLAGTYEQYF.